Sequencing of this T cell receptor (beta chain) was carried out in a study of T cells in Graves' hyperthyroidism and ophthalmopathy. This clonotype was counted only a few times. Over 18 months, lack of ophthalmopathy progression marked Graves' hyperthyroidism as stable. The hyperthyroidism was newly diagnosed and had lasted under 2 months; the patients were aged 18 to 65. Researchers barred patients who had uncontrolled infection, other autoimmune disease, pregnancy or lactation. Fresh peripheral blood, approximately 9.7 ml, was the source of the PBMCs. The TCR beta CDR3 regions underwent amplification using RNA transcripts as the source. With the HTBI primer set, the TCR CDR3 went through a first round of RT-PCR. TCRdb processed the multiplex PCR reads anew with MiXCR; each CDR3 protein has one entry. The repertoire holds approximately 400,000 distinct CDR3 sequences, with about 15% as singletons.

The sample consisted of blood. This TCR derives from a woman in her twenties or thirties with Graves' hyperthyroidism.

The CDR3 spells CASSLTLRETLTGELFF. The CDR3 region has the DNA TGTGCCAGCAGTCTCACCCTGCGCGAAACACTGACCGGGGAGCTGTTTTTT. The V and J genes are TRBV5-4 and TRBJ2-2; D not certain. V dropped 5 bases and J dropped 5 bases, with 22 bases sitting between them. Germline values: CDR1 SGHNT, CDR2 YYREEE (reference sequence). The CDR3 spans 17 residues.